The entry that follows covers one T cell receptor beta chain sequence. The antigen is unknown. With 60 Vbeta and 13 Jbeta primers, the PCR was carried out. Assay used: immunoSEQ multiplex PCR; TCRdb lists only in-frame clones, some missing. Of 150,000 to 200,000 clones listed, approximately 78% are singletons. The CDR3 spans 15 residues. After removal of 0 bases from V and 8 bases from J, the junction contained 5 bases not matched to a gene. The germline V gene encodes CDR1 MNHEY and CDR2 SVGAGI. The data stem from a study of cytomegalovirus exposure and HLA in healthy donors. Across the study: Earlier, 90 million to 140 million unique TCR beta sequences were recovered from roughly 180 million T cells by an analysis. As released early, the data held 80 million to 90 million unique TCRs from HLA-typed donors.

Overall study results and limits: Generally TCR sequences proved uncommon, though certain public TCRs appeared in numerous donors. A later analysis reported that several of the most significant clusters appeared to be linked to common viral pathogens, among them Epstein-Barr virus.

J is TRBJ2-2 and V is TRBV6-5, with 8 bases lining up with TRBD2. The sample taken for sequencing was PBMCs. The receptor's source is a girl aged 2-10 years in good health and CMV-seropositive. The CDR3 loop reads CASSYSGGALGELFF. CDR3 bases: TGTGCCAGCAGTTACTCCGGGGGGGCTCTTGGGGAGCTGTTTTTT.